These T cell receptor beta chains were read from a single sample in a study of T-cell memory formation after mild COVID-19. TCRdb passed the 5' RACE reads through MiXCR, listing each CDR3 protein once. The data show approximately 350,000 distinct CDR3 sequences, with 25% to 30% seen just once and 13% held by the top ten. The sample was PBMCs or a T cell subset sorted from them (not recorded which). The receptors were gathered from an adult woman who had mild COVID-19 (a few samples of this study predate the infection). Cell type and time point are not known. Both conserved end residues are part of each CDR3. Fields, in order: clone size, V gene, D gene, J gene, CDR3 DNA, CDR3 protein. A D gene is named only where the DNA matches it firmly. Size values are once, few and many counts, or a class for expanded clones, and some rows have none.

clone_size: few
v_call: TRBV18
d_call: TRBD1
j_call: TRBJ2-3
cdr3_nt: TGTGCCAGCTCACCAGGGACAGTCAGCACAGATACGCAGTATTTT
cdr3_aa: CASSPGTVSTDTQYF

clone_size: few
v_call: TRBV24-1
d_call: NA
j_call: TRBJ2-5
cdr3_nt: TGTGCCACCAGTGATTTCAGCAGGGTCATAGAGACCCAGTACTTC
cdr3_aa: CATSDFSRVIETQYF

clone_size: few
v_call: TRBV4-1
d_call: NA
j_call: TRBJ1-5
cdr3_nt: TGCGCCAGCACCCTAGGGGCAGAGGGCAATCAGCCCCAGCATTTT
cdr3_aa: CASTLGAEGNQPQHF

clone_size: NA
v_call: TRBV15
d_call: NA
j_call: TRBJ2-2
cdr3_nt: TGTGCCACCAGCAGAGATAGACTTCCAACCGGGGAGCTGTTTTTT
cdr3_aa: CATSRDRLPTGELFF

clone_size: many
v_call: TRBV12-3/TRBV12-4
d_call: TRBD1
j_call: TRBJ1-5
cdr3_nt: TGTGCCAGCAACACACAGGGGGTGGGTAGTCAGCCCCAGCATTTT
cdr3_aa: CASNTQGVGSQPQHF

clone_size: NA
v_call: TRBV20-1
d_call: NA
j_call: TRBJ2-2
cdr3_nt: TGCAGTGCAGGGTTGGCCGGGGAGCTGTTTTTT
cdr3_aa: CSAGLAGELFF

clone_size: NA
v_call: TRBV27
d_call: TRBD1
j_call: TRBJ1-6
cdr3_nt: TGTGCCAGCAGTTCCTTGACAGGGGGATCACCCCTCCACTTT
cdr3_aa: CASSSLTGGSPLHF

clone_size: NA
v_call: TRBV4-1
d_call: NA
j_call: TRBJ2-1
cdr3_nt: TGCGCCAGCAGCCAAGATCCGGACAGTTCTGCCATTGAGCAGTTCTTC
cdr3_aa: CASSQDPDSSAIEQFF

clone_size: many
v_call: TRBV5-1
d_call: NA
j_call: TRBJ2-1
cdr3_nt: TGCGCCAGCAGCTTGGCCCGTCAGGGGGGAGGCAATGAGCAGTTCTTC
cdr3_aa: CASSLARQGGGNEQFF

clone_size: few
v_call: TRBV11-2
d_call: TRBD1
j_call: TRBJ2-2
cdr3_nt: TGTGCCAGCAGCTTAGGCGGACAGGGGGCGAACACCGGGGAGCTGTTTTTT
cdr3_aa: CASSLGGQGANTGELFF

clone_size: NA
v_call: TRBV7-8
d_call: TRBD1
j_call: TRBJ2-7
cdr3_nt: TGTGCCAGCAGCTTAAGTAGGACAGGTGCTACTATGAGCTCCTACGAGCAGTACTTC
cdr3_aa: CASSLSRTGATMSSYEQYF

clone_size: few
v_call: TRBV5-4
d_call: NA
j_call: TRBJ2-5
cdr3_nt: TGTGCCAGCAGCTTGTTGGGAGAGGCCCAGTACTTC
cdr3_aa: CASSLLGEAQYF

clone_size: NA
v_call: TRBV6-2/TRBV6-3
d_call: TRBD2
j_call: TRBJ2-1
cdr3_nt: TGTGCCAGCAGAGAACTTATAGCGGGGGCCACGAGCTCCTACAATGAGCAGTTCTTC
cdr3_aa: CASRELIAGATSSYNEQFF

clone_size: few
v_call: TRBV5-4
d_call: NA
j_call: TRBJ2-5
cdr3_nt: TGTGCCAGCAGCCAAACAGGGAAGCAAGAGACCCAGTACTTC
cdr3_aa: CASSQTGKQETQYF

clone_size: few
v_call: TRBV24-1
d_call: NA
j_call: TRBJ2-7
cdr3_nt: TGTGCCACCAGTGATTTGGATTGGGGAGGCGAGCAGTACTTC
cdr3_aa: CATSDLDWGGEQYF

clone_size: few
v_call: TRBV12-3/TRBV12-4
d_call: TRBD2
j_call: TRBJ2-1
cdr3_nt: TGTGCCAGCAGTGGGGGGACTAGCGGAAACAATGAGCAGTTCTTC
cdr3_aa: CASSGGTSGNNEQFF

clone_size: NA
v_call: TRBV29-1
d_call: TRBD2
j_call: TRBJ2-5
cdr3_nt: TGCAGCGTTGAAGGCGGAGGGACTAGCGGGAGGTTGGAGACCCAGTACTTC
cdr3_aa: CSVEGGGTSGRLETQYF

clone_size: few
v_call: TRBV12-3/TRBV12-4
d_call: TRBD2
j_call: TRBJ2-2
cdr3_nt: TGTGCCAGCTCGCGCGGCGGGAGGGGCGCCGGGGAGCTGATTTTT
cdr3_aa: CASSRGGRGAGELIF

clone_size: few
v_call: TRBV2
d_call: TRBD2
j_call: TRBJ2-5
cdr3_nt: TGTGCCAGCACCCCGGGGGCTAGCGGGAGAGGAGAGACCCAGTACTTC
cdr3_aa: CASTPGASGRGETQYF

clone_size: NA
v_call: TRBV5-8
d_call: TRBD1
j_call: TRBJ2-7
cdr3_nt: TGTGCCAGCAGCGCAGCATCAGGGGGCGCTGATGTGCACGAGCAGTACTTC
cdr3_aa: CASSAASGGADVHEQYF

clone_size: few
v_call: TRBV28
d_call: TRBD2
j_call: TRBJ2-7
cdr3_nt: TGTGCCAGCACCCCCCGCCTAGCGGGGATCTACGAGCAGTACTTC
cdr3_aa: CASTPRLAGIYEQYF

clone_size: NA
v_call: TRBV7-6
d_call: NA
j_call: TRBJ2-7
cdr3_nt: TGTGCCAGCAGCTTAGCGTTAGGAGGGCAAGGCGAGCAGTACTTC
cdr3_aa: CASSLALGGQGEQYF

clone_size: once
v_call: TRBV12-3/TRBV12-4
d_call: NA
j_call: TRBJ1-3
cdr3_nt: TGTGCCAGCCTGACAGGACCCTCTGGAAACACCATATATTTT
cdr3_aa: CASLTGPSGNTIYF

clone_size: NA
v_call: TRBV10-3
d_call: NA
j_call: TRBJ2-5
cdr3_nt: TGTGCCATCAGAGGGAGTGGGGAGACCCAGTACTTC
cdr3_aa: CAIRGSGETQYF

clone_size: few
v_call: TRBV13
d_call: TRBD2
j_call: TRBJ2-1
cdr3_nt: TGTGCCAGCAGCTCCCGACTAGCGGGACCTCGACAGTTCTTC
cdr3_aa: CASSSRLAGPRQFF